Each of the 3 T cell receptor beta chains below was sequenced from the same sample in a study of neoadjuvant nivolumab and ipilimumab in lung cancer. Profiling relied on immunoSEQ multiplex PCR, and the TCRdb table lists in-frame clones only, not all of them. This sample carries roughly 39,000 clones, 85% to 90% of them seen once, and the ten largest clones take 2.5% to 3.5%. Here the sequenced sample was peripheral blood, taken before neoadjuvant nivolumab, alone or with ipilimumab. The receptors were sampled from an adult with non-small cell lung cancer.

As DNA, the CDR3 is TGTGCCAGCAGCCCCCGTGGGGACTTTTTCACAGATACGCAGTATTTT. Translating gives CASSPRGDFFTDTQYF. The chain joins TRBV9 to TRBJ2-3, with TRBD2 as a possible D gene (6 bases). Germline assignment: CDR1 SGDLS and CDR2 YYNGEE. The CDR3 extends over 16 amino acids. Trimming stripped 4 bases from V and 2 bases from J, with 17 bases between.

V is TRBV11-2 and J is TRBJ2-7; D gene ambiguous. This CDR3 contains 14 residues. Per germline, CDR1 SGHAT and CDR2 FQNNGV. Deletions cut 1 base from V and 5 bases from J, with 12 bases between. The CDR3 region is CASSLVVSPDEQYF. CDR3 in DNA: TGTGCCAGCAGCTTAGTAGTCTCCCCTGACGAGCAGTACTTC.

The chain carries TRBV4-1 and TRBJ2-7; TRBD2 matches at 13 bases. Per the germline V gene, CDR1 is MGHRA and CDR2 is YSYEKL. V lost 0 bases and J lost 1; bases outside the gene matches: 6. The CDR3 spans 18 residues. The CDR3 reads CASSQDRTSGSMSYEQYF. The CDR3 bases are TGCGCCAGCAGCCAAGATAGGACTAGCGGGAGTATGTCCTACGAGCAGTACTTC.